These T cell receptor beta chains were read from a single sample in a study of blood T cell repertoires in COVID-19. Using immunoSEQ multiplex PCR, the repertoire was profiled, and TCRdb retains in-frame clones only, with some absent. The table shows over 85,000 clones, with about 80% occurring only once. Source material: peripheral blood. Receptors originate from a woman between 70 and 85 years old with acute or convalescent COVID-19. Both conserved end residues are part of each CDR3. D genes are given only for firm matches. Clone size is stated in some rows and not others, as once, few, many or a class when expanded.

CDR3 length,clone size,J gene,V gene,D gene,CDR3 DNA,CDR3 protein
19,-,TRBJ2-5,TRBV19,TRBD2,TGTGCCAGTAGAGGGACTAGCGGGGGGGCCACGGGCCCCCAAGAGACCCAGTACTTC,CASRGTSGGATGPQETQYF
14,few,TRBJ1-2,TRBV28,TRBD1,TGTGCCAGCAGTTTATTTTCACAGGGGTCTGGCTACACCTTC,CASSLFSQGSGYTF
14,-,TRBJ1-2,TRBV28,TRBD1,TGTGCCAGCAGGGACAGGGAGGTAAACTATGGCTACACCTTC,CASRDREVNYGYTF
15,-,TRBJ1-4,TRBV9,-,TGTGCCAGCACCCCAGGGTTGACCTACGATGAAAAACTGTTTTTT,CASTPGLTYDEKLFF
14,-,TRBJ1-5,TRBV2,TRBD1,TGTGCCAGCAGTCGAGGGGACAGGGTGGAGGCCCAGCATTTT,CASSRGDRVEAQHF
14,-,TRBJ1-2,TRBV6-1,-,TGTGCCAGCAGTGAAACAGGGTCGGACTATGGCTACACCTTC,CASSETGSDYGYTF
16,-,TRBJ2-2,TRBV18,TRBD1,TGTGCCAGCTCACCACGACAGGGCTCGAACACCGGGGAGCTGTTTTTT,CASSPRQGSNTGELFF
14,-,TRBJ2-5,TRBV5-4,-,TGTGCCAGCAGCCTGGACAGTGGACAAGAGACCCAGTACTTC,CASSLDSGQETQYF
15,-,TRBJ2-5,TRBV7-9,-,TGTGCCAGCAGTCCCCCTGGAAGGACAATCGAGACCCAGTACTTC,CASSPPGRTIETQYF
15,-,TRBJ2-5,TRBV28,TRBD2,TGTGCCAGCAGTCGTAGCGGGGGGTACCAAGAGACCCAGTACTTC,CASSRSGGYQETQYF
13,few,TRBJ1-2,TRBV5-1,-,TGCGCCAGCAGCCCCGGGATAAACTATGGCTACACCTTC,CASSPGINYGYTF
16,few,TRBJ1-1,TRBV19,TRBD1,TGTGCCAGTAGTGCCAGGGGGCCGGGTGGGTATTCTGAAGCTTTCTTT,CASSARGPGGYSEAFF